Each of the 10 T cell receptor beta chains below was sequenced from the same sample in a study of control samples from healthy donors and cancer patients. The method was immunoSEQ multiplex PCR; TCRdb's version includes in-frame clones alone and lacks a portion of them. Of about 160,000 clones listed, around 94% are singletons. Sample: PBMCs. The receptor source for this set is a man aged 55 to 69 with colorectal cancer.

This sequence joins TRBV28 and TRBJ1-5; D is unclear. V was shortened by 7 bases and J by 5 bases, with 24 bases between the two germline ends. From germline, CDR1 is MDHEN and CDR2 SYDVKM. CDR3 length: 17 amino acids. This CDR3 is CASISSGVGGSDQPQHF. For the CDR3, the DNA is TGTGCCAGCATCTCCAGCGGGGTAGGAGGCAGCGATCAGCCCCAGCATTTT.

This chain joins TRBV2 and TRBJ2-1, with no clear D. The CDR3 length is 13 residues. The V gene's germline CDR1 is SNHLY and CDR2 FYNNEI. V was cut by 7 bases and J by 4 bases, with 11 bases left in between. CDR3 sequence (DNA): TGTGCCAGCATAGGGCTGGGATACAATGAGCAGTTCTTC. Protein sequence: CASIGLGYNEQFF.

This chain links TRBV18 with TRBJ2-7; D unclear. V gave up 2 bases and J gave up 5 bases, with 10 bases separating them. Looked up from germline, CDR1 is KGHSH and CDR2 is LQKENI. This CDR3 has 13 amino acids. The CDR3 DNA reads as TGTGCCAGCTCACCAAGCCTAGTAAACGAGCAGTACTTC. Protein product: CASSPSLVNEQYF.

The chain employs TRBV9 and TRBJ2-2, with TRBD1 as a possible D gene (6 bases). The CDR3 extends over 15 amino acids. Germline-derived CDR1 and CDR2 are SGDLS and YYNGEE. Trimming stripped 5 bases from V and 1 base from J, with 12 bases between. CDR3 in amino acids: CASSSGTRNTGELFF. The CDR3 coding sequence is TGTGCCAGCAGTTCCGGGACAAGGAACACCGGGGAGCTGTTTTTT.

The chain couples TRBV5-1 to TRBJ2-2; 7 bases agree with TRBD1. CDR3 length: 18 residues. Trimming cost V 0 bases and J 0 bases; bases outside gene matches: 8. Looked up from germline, CDR1 is SGHRS and CDR2 is YFSETQ. CDR3 protein: CASSLGNYRGSNTGELFF. The CDR3 coding sequence is TGCGCCAGCAGCTTGGGAAATTACAGGGGCTCGAACACCGGGGAGCTGTTTTTT.

The rearrangement uses TRBV4-1 and TRBJ1-5; D may be TRBD1 (5 bases). CDR1 is MGHRA, CDR2 YSYEKL, per germline. This CDR3 spans 14 amino acids. The V gene lost 0 bases and the J gene lost 7 bases, with 10 bases spanning the gap. The DNA of the CDR3 is TGCGCCAGCAGCCAAGAACCCGGGGGACAGCCCCAGCATTTT. It translates to CASSQEPGGQPQHF.

The chain employs TRBV19 and TRBJ1-2, with D perhaps matching TRBD1 (5 bases). V was trimmed by 6 bases and J by 4 bases, leaving 18 bases between them. CDR3 size: 15 residues. Germline lookup yields CDR1 LNHDA and CDR2 SQIVND (reference sequence). The CDR3 DNA sequence: TGTGCCAGTAGACCCAACGGGGCGCGTGGCTATGGCTACACCTTC. As protein: CASRPNGARGYGYTF.

The rearrangement joins TRBV6-5 to TRBJ2-3; possibly TRBD1 or TRBD2 for D (5 bases each). Per the germline V gene, CDR1 is MNHEY and CDR2 is SVGAGI. Trimming removed 5 bases at V and 0 bases at J, with 12 bases between. The CDR3 length is 15 residues. The CDR3, as DNA: TGTGCCAGCAGTAGGGACCGCCTGAGCACAGATACGCAGTATTTT. This sequence encodes CASSRDRLSTDTQYF.

This clone was recorded only once. The chain combines TRBV24-1 with TRBJ2-3; D gene uncertain. The V end lost 5 bases, the J end lost 5 bases, and 13 bases lay between the germline ends. In germline, CDR1 is KGHDR, CDR2 SFDVKD. The CDR3 contains 14 residues. CDR3 sequence (DNA): TGTGCCACCAGTGGTCCCCACAAGGAAGATACGCAGTATTTT. As protein: CATSGPHKEDTQYF.

The rearrangement uses TRBV19 and TRBJ2-3; 11 bases are shared with TRBD1. The CDR3 runs 15 residues. V shed 6 bases, J shed 5 bases, and the junction held 7 bases outside the gene matches. The germline V gene has CDR1 LNHDA and CDR2 SQIVND (reference sequence). CDR3: CASRPGQGDGDTQYF. The CDR3 DNA is TGTGCCAGTAGGCCGGGACAGGGGGATGGAGATACGCAGTATTTT.